A single sample gave rise to the 18 T cell receptor beta chains below, sequenced in a study of a mutant IDH1 vaccine in newly diagnosed glioma. Time point described: week 35, safety follow-up. Doses of 300 ug of mutant IDH1 20-mer peptide were given with topical imiquimod. Their specific antigens are unknown. Assay used: immunoSEQ multiplex PCR; TCRdb lists only in-frame clones, some missing. Among about 32,000 clones listed, approximately 79% were seen once. The sequencing here drew on PBMCs, taken from a glioma patient whose treatment included an IDH1 peptide vaccine. The receptors here all came from a woman aged 25 to 39 with glioma. Some clones in this sample may be carry-over from other donors' samples.

The rearrangement links TRBV30 to TRBJ2-3, with unresolved D. V was cut by 6 bases and J by 0 bases, with 10 bases left in between. This CDR3 spans 13 amino acids. Germline CDR1 and CDR2: GTSNPN and SVGIG (reference sequence). CDR3 residues: CACKDLSTDTQYF. The CDR3 DNA sequence: TGTGCCTGTAAGGACCTGAGCACAGATACGCAGTATTTT.

This chain uses TRBV6-5 with TRBJ1-3; 7 nucleotides match TRBD1. The V and J ends lost 4 bases and 0 bases, in that order; junction bases with no gene match: 3. The length of the CDR3 is 15 residues. Per germline, CDR1 MNHEY and CDR2 SVGAGI. Written as DNA, the CDR3 is TGTGCCAGCAGTTCGACAGGGTACTCTGGAAACACCATATATTTT. Encoded protein: CASSSTGYSGNTIYF.

This clone came up a few times. This chain links TRBV6-4 with TRBJ2-6; 7 bases are a match to TRBD1. The V and J ends lost 6 bases and 0 bases, in that order; junction bases with no gene match: 5. This CDR3 spans 16 amino acids. Per the germline V gene, CDR1 is MRHNA and CDR2 is SNTAGT. CDR3 region: CASSHGDSSGANVLTF. The DNA of the CDR3 is TGTGCCAGCAGCCACGGGGACAGCTCTGGGGCCAACGTCCTGACTTTC.

Of note for this clone: Other nucleotide sequences from this sample produce the same CDR3. This chain uses TRBV30 with TRBJ1-1, with TRBD1 identical over 7 bases. The CDR3 has 13 amino acids. CDR1 GTSNPN and CDR2 SVGIG come from the germline V gene (reference sequence). With V trimmed by 5 bases and J by 2 bases, 5 bases remained unmatched. Written as DNA, the CDR3 is TGTGCCTGGCGGGGACAGTCAAACACTGAAGCTTTCTTT. Encoded protein: CAWRGQSNTEAFF.

This rearrangement joins TRBV5-6 to TRBJ2-5; 7 bases agree with TRBD1. The CDR3 contains 16 residues. The germline gives CDR1 SGHDT, CDR2 YYEEEE. J lost 4 bases, V lost 4 bases, and 13 bases had no gene match. CDR3 DNA sequence: TGTGCCAGCAGCCACCCGGGACAGAACCAACGAGAGACCCAGTACTTC. Protein sequence: CASSHPGQNQRETQYF. The full variable domain, with the rest looked up from reference TRBV5-6 and TRBJ2-5, is DAGVTQSPTHLIKTRGQQVTLRCSPKSGHDTVSWYQQALGQGPQFIFQYYEEEERQRGNFPDRFSGHQFPNYSSELNVNALLLGDSALYLCASSHPGQNQRETQYFGPGTRLLVL.

V is TRBV6-6 and J is TRBJ2-2; D not certain. From germline, CDR1 is MNHNY and CDR2 SVGAGI (reference sequence). V lost 7 bases and J lost 0, with 12 bases in between. This CDR3 is built from 15 residues. CDR3 DNA sequence: TGTGCCAGCACCCCGGGTGGGGCGAACACCGGGGAGCTGTTTTTT. This translates into CASTPGGANTGELFF.

The chain carries TRBV2 and TRBJ2-7, with 8 bases lining up with TRBD1. CDR1 is SNHLY, CDR2 FYNNEI, per germline. V was clipped by 6 bases and J by 0 bases; unmatched bases: 13. This CDR3 region has 17 residues. The CDR3 spells CASSVEWGDRSSYEQYF. As DNA, the CDR3 is TGTGCCAGCAGCGTGGAGTGGGGGGACAGGAGCTCCTACGAGCAGTACTTC.

The chain combines TRBV7-3 with TRBJ2-2; no firm D call. Per germline, CDR1 SGHTA and CDR2 FQGTGA. V shed 5 bases and J shed 6 bases, with 10 bases lying between them. The CDR3 runs to 13 residues. The DNA for the CDR3 is TGTGCCAGCAGCCCTCTAGAATCCGGGGAGCTGTTTTTT. Its translation is CASSPLESGELFF.

The gene calls are TRBV6-5 and TRBJ2-7; TRBD2 agrees at 7 bases. Germline V lookup: CDR1 MNHEY, CDR2 SVGAGI. The J segment lost 4 bases and the V segment lost 2 bases, leaving 5 bases of the junction unmatched. The CDR3 length is 14 residues. DNA for the CDR3: TGTGCCAGCAGTTACGAGCGGGGATCTTACGAGCAGTACTTC. Amino acids: CASSYERGSYEQYF.

The CDR3 DNA reads TGTGCCAGCAGCTTAGATTCCAGGGGGGCCTACGAGCAGTACTTC. Its protein is CASSLDSRGAYEQYF. The V call is TRBV11-2, the J call TRBJ2-5; possible D gene TRBD1, 7 bases. The J call could be wrong; TRBJ2-7 is a better fit for the DNA end. The CDR3 runs to 15 residues. Germline CDR1 reads SGHAT; CDR2 reads FQNNGV.

The gene calls are TRBV19 and TRBJ1-4, with D maybe TRBD1 (5 bases). The germline gives CDR1 LNHDA, CDR2 SQIVND (reference sequence). The CDR3 runs 15 residues. V was shortened by 4 bases and J by 5 bases, with 14 bases between the two germline ends. CDR3 sequence (DNA): TGTGCCAGTAGTAGGGCTAGGGGCGCGAATGAAAAACTGTTTTTT. Amino acids: CASSRARGANEKLFF.

The V and J genes are TRBV9 and TRBJ1-2; D ambiguous. CDR1 and CDR2 (germline): SGDLS, YYNGEE. The CDR3 length is 14 residues. V lost 2 bases, J lost 8 bases, and 16 bases lay in between. The CDR3, as DNA: TGTGCCAGCAGCGTTGGACGCAAAAAATTGGGCTACACCTTC. As protein: CASSVGRKKLGYTF.

The chain is built from TRBV7-9 and TRBJ2-3; 7 bases are a match to TRBD2. Germline values: CDR1 SEHNR, CDR2 FQNEAQ (reference sequence). The CDR3 is 14 residues long. J was trimmed by 6 bases and V by 4 bases; bases with no gene match: 7. CDR3 in DNA: TGTGCCAGCAGCTCATCGGAGGGAGGGGATACGCAGTATTTT. Translation: CASSSSEGGDTQYF.

The chain's CDR3 is CSGRKTGHETQYF. In nucleotides, the CDR3 is TGCAGCGGAAGAAAGACAGGGCACGAGACCCAGTACTTC. V usage is TRBV29-1 and J usage is TRBJ2-5; TRBD1 matches at 7 bases. Germline-derived CDR1 and CDR2 are SQVTM and ANQGSEA. Unmatched junction bases numbered 10, after V lost 7 bases and J lost 5 bases. The CDR3 covers 13 residues.

A few counts support this clone. The CDR3 DNA is TGTGCCAGCAGCCAAGCCGGGGGGGCCCAAGGCACTGAAGCTTTCTTT. As protein: CASSQAGGAQGTEAFF. V and J are TRBV14 and TRBJ1-1, with D possibly matching TRBD1 (6 bases). V was pared by 1 base and J by 4 bases, with 16 bases between. CDR1 is SGHDN, CDR2 FVKESK, per germline. This CDR3 is 16 amino acids long.

This clone appeared a few times. The chain links TRBV28 to TRBJ1-1; no clear D gene. Looked up from germline, CDR1 is MDHEN and CDR2 is SYDVKM. There are 14 residues in the CDR3. The ends were cut back, 11 bases at V and 0 bases at J, with 16 bases in the middle. The CDR3 nucleotides read TGTGCCTGCTTTTGGGGAGACATGAACACTGAAGCTTTCTTT. Translated: CACFWGDMNTEAFF.

The chain employs TRBV27 and TRBJ2-1; weak D call: TRBD2 (6 bases). Trimming shortened V by 2 bases and J by 8 bases, and 10 bases separated the two germline ends. Germline-derived CDR1 and CDR2 are MNHEY and SMNVEV (reference sequence). This CDR3 is built from 13 residues. CDR3 DNA: TGTGCCAGCAGTTTAAGACCGGGGGATGAGCAGTTCTTC. It translates to CASSLRPGDEQFF.

V is TRBV25-1 and J is TRBJ1-2; 7 bases match TRBD1. Trimming at V came to 1 base and at J to 8 bases, leaving 19 bases not matched to a gene. There are 18 residues in the CDR3. Germline V gene data show CDR1 as MGHDK and CDR2 as SYGVNS. Written as DNA, the CDR3 is TGTGCCAGCAGTGAATTACCCTTCCGGCAGGGGGGCTGGGGAGGCTACACCTTC. Its protein product is CASSELPFRQGGWGGYTF.